This T cell receptor (beta chain) is from a study of blood T cell repertoires in COVID-19. Study context: Sites across the United States, Italy and Spain contributed samples from acute and convalescent COVID-19. In each case, the material was cDNA or gDNA derived from T cells, B-cell-depleted T cells, or PBMCs.

Original analysis: Quantification of nucleated cells was approximated via reference gene primer amplification. Clones were read by immunoSEQ multiplex PCR, and TCRdb kept only the in-frame ones, dropping some. D and trimming were read from the DNA, whereas the V and J calls and clone size are those reported in that table. Counted here are some 77,000 clones, about four fifths occurring once; the ten biggest clones make up 20% to 25%. Trimming at V came to 3 bases and at J to 4 bases, leaving 6 bases not matched to a gene. The CDR3 length is 15 residues. The V gene's germline CDR1 is LGHDT and CDR2 YNNKEL (reference sequence).

Source material: peripheral blood. This TCR derives from a woman in her 70s with acute or convalescent COVID-19. The chain combines TRBV3-1 (or the pseudogene TRBV3-2) with TRBJ1-2, with 9 bases that match TRBD1. The CDR3 spells CASSHRYRGPYGYTF. DNA for the CDR3: TGTGCCAGCAGCCATCGCTACAGGGGGCCCTATGGCTACACCTTC.